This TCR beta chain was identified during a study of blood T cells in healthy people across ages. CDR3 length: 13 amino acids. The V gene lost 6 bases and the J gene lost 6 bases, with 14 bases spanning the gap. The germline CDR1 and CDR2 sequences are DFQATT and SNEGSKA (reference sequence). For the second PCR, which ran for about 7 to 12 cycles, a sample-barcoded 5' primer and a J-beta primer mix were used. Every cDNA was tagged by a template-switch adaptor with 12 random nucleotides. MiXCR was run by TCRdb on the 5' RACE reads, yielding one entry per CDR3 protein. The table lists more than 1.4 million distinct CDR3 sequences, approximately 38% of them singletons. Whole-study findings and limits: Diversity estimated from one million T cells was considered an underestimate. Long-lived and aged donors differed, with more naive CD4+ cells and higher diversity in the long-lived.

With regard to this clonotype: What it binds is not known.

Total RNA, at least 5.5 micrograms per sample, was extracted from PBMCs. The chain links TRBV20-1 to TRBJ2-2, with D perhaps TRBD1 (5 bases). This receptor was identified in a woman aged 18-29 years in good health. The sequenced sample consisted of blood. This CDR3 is CSARLGDSGELFF. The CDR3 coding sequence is TGCAGTGCACGATTAGGGGATTCCGGGGAGCTGTTTTTT.